This T cell receptor (beta chain) came from a study of read filtering for tumor transcriptome and immune sequencing. Worth noting for this clonotype: Its antigen is undetermined.

Broader study findings: Dropping single-read clonotypes raised IR-seq and RNA-seq shared-clonotype correlation. RNA-seq captured clonotypes less deeply and reliably than IR-seq.

V lost 0 bases to trimming and J lost 1 base, with 11 bases between them. In germline, CDR1 is SGHKS, CDR2 YYEKEE (reference sequence). The CDR3 loop spans 16 amino acids. This library used around 0.4 ug RNA and molecular barcoded adaptors spanning alpha/delta and beta/gamma chains. TCRdb reprocessed the reads with MiXCR, giving one entry per CDR3 protein. The repertoire consists of about 130,000 distinct CDR3 sequences, with over 10% occurring once and the leading ten covering approximately 11%. Every patient had bone marrow sampled while the disease was active. The gene calls are TRBV5-5 and TRBJ2-1; D not resolved. The sequence was obtained from a donor aged 40 or over with multiple myeloma. Sequenced input: a population of CD138-negative cells sorted from bone marrow. Here the CDR3 reads CASSLGQPISYNEQFF. The CDR3 nucleotides are TGTGCCAGCAGCTTGGGACAACCCATATCCTACAATGAGCAGTTCTTC.